A selection of T cell receptor beta chains follows, all from one sample in a study of blood T cell repertoires in COVID-19. The method was immunoSEQ multiplex PCR; TCRdb's version includes in-frame clones alone and lacks a portion of them. This sample has hundreds of thousands of clones, with about nine tenths found just once. Sample: peripheral blood. The source is a woman aged 40 to 50 who had recovered from COVID-19. CDR3s include the opening cysteine and the closing phenylalanine or tryptophan. Clone size is shown for a subset of rows, as once, few, many or a class of expanded clone.

clone_size	v_call	j_call	cdr3_aa
.	TRBV7-2	TRBJ2-2	CASTTGGTGGELFF
.	TRBV20-1	TRBJ1-2	CSASDSELSYGYTF
once	TRBV5-1	TRBJ2-1	CASSLNGLDEQFF
.	TRBV18	TRBJ1-1	CASSADSNTEAFF
.	TRBV7-9	TRBJ1-1	CASSSTGPTEAFF
.	TRBV12-3/TRBV12-4	TRBJ1-2	CASSLGQVYGYTF
.	TRBV15	TRBJ1-2	CATSRPIGRAGYTF
once	TRBV7-9	TRBJ2-3	CASSPGQVRTDTQYF
.	TRBV19	TRBJ2-7	CASARQGVNEQYF
.	TRBV13	TRBJ1-2	CASSLGGTGGVGLNGYTF
once	TRBV5-8	TRBJ2-7	CASSLAAGGASEQYF
.	TRBV3-1/TRBV3-2	TRBJ2-7	CASSQAGYEQYF